These 29 T cell receptor beta chains originate from one sample sequenced in a study of blood T cell repertoires in COVID-19. TCRdb's copy holds only in-frame clones and misses some; the assay was immunoSEQ multiplex PCR. In the table there are 250,000 to 300,000 clones, approximately 90% of which are singletons. The sample comprised peripheral blood. These TCRs come from a woman aged 40 to 50 who had recovered from COVID-19.

The genes are TRBV7-2 and TRBJ1-3, with D unclear. V lost 1 base and J 0 bases, leaving 16 bases between the germline ends. The CDR3 contains 18 residues. Germline loops: CDR1 SGHTA, CDR2 FQGNSA. The CDR3 here is CASSLEGGYALSGNTIYF. The CDR3 DNA reads as TGTGCCAGCAGCTTAGAGGGAGGTTACGCTCTCTCTGGAAACACCATATATTTT.

In this sample, this clone turned up once. The chain is built from TRBV4-1 and TRBJ1-6; D not certain. Germline CDR1 reads MGHRA; CDR2 reads YSYEKL. The V end was cut by 2 bases, the J end by 3 bases, with 17 bases between. The CDR3 spans 18 residues. This CDR3 is CASSQLRQARHYNSPLHF. Here the CDR3 DNA reads TGCGCCAGCAGCCAACTTCGCCAGGCTCGCCACTATAATTCACCCCTCCACTTT.

This chain links TRBV29-1 with TRBJ1-3, with D perhaps matching TRBD1 (6 bases). Germline V gene lookup returns CDR1 SQVTM and CDR2 ANQGSEA. The CDR3 covers 16 residues. Trimming took 0 bases from V and 0 from J, leaving 12 bases between them. The CDR3 DNA follows: TGCAGCGTTGAAGATTCAGGGGCGTCCTCTGGAAACACCATATATTTT. Translated: CSVEDSGASSGNTIYF.

This chain joins TRBV6-2 or TRBV6-3 and TRBJ2-7, with 10 nucleotides matching TRBD2. The CDR3 totals 16 residues. Germline V CDR1 and CDR2: MNHEY, SVGEGT. V lost 2 bases to trimming and J lost 2 bases; unmatched junction nucleotides: 6. CDR3 amino acids: CASSYGASGSAYEQYV. CDR3 sequence (DNA): TGTGCCAGCAGTTACGGGGCTAGCGGGAGTGCCTACGAGCAGTACGTC.

This chain uses TRBV28 with TRBJ2-3; 8 bases map to TRBD1. Germline V gene lookup returns CDR1 MDHEN and CDR2 SYDVKM. CDR3 length: 13 residues. The V and J ends lost 7 bases and 10 bases, in that order; junction bases with no gene match: 10. CDR3 DNA: TGTGCCAGCACCAAACCCGGACAGGGCCCGCAGTATTTT. Its protein is CASTKPGQGPQYF.

CDR3 in amino acids: CASSPGGGPSNQPQHF. The DNA for the CDR3 is TGTGCCAGCAGCCCCGGCGGGGGACCCAGCAATCAGCCCCAGCATTTT. The rearrangement joins TRBV7-2 to TRBJ1-5; D is perhaps TRBD1 (5 bases). This CDR3 is 16 amino acids long. CDR1 is SGHTA, CDR2 FQGNSA, per germline. V was pared by 5 bases and J by 1 base, with 15 bases between.

The rearrangement joins TRBV14 to TRBJ2-5, with D tentatively TRBD2 (6 bases). The CDR3 contains 16 residues. The germline gives CDR1 SGHDN, CDR2 FVKESK. Trimming left V 3 bases short and J 1 base short, with 15 bases between. The CDR3 nucleotides read TGTGCCAGCAGCCAGGGCCGGGGGACCATCCAAGAGACCCAGTACTTC. It translates to CASSQGRGTIQETQYF.

V and J are TRBV30 and TRBJ1-5; the D gene is possibly TRBD1 (5 bases). The CDR3 covers 15 residues. V gave up 4 bases and J gave up 2 bases, with 15 bases separating them. The germline V gene encodes CDR1 GTSNPN and CDR2 SVGIG (reference sequence). The CDR3 bases are TGTGCCTGGACCCGGGGGTGGGTTGGCAATCAGCCCCAGCATTTT. Translating it yields CAWTRGWVGNQPQHF.

The chain uses TRBV6-2 or TRBV6-3 and TRBJ2-3; D not resolved. V lost 2 bases and J 4 bases, leaving 4 bases between the germline ends. CDR1 and CDR2 from the germline V gene are MNHEY and SVGEGT. The length of the CDR3 is 12 residues. The CDR3 region is CASSYGPDTQYF. The CDR3 bases are TGTGCCAGCAGTTACGGCCCAGATACGCAGTATTTT.

V gene TRBV10-1 combines with J gene TRBJ1-1; a possible D gene is TRBD1 (5 bases). CDR3 length equals 12 residues. Germline lookup yields CDR1 WNHNN and CDR2 SYGVQD (reference sequence). V shed 5 bases and J shed 5 bases, with 9 bases lying between them. This CDR3 is CASSFRGTEAFF. The DNA for the CDR3 is TGCGCCAGCAGTTTCCGGGGGACTGAAGCTTTCTTT.

The J gene is TRBJ1-1, the V gene TRBV18; tentatively, D is TRBD1 (5 bases). Germline values: CDR1 KGHSH, CDR2 LQKENI. The V gene lost 5 bases and the J gene lost 4 bases, with 14 bases spanning the gap. The CDR3 sequence is 14 residues long. CDR3 sequence (DNA): TGTGCCAGCTCAGGGTCGGGGGGGACCACTGAAGCTTTCTTT. Its protein product is CASSGSGGTTEAFF. The variable domain in full, completed from reference TRBV18 and TRBJ1-1, reads NAGVMQNPRHLVRRRGQEARLRCSPMKGHSHVYWYRQLPEEGLKFMVYLQKENIIDESGMPKERFSAEFPKEGPSILRIQQVVRGDSAAYFCASSGSGGTTEAFFGQGTRLTVV.

V is TRBV5-1 and J is TRBJ2-2, with 7 bases that match TRBD2. Germline V gene lookup returns CDR1 SGHRS and CDR2 YFSETQ. After removal of 2 bases from V and 0 bases from J, the junction contained 1 base not matched to a gene. This CDR3 has 15 amino acids. The DNA for the CDR3 is TGCGCCAGCAGCTTCAGCGGGGCGAACACCGGGGAGCTGTTTTTT. Translated: CASSFSGANTGELFF.

The CDR3 DNA reads TGCGCCAGCAGCCAAGGCGGGCCCCCGTCGGGGTGGAACACTGAAGCTTTCTTT. Translating gives CASSQGGPPSGWNTEAFF. The chain carries TRBV4-3 and TRBJ1-1; D is unclear. Germline values: CDR1 LGHNA, CDR2 YSLEER. The CDR3 has 18 amino acids. V was trimmed by 1 base and J by 1 base, leaving 19 bases between them.

The rearrangement joins TRBV5-1 to TRBJ1-6, with D perhaps TRBD1 (6 bases). In germline, CDR1 is SGHRS, CDR2 YFSETQ. The germline V and J ends were trimmed by 0 bases and 0 bases, with 10 bases remaining between them. The CDR3 spans 17 residues. CDR3 sequence: CASSLGTASSYNSPLHF. The CDR3 nucleotides read TGCGCCAGCAGCTTGGGGACAGCAAGCTCCTATAATTCACCCCTCCACTTT.

The V gene is TRBV27, the J gene TRBJ1-2; 11 bases are a match to TRBD1. Trimming cost V 5 bases and J 8 bases; bases outside gene matches: 4. This CDR3 is built from 13 residues. Per the germline V gene, CDR1 is MNHEY and CDR2 is SMNVEV (reference sequence). As DNA, the CDR3 is TGTGCCAGCAGTGGACAGGGGGCGTGGGGCTACACCTTC. This encodes CASSGQGAWGYTF.

This chain uses TRBV18 with TRBJ2-1; the match to TRBD2 covers 8 bases. This CDR3 comprises 16 residues. CDR1 KGHSH and CDR2 LQKENI come from the germline V gene. V shed 0 bases, J shed 3 bases, and the junction held 4 bases outside the gene matches. CDR3: CASSPPGLGDYNEQFF. Written as DNA, the CDR3 is TGTGCCAGCTCACCACCGGGACTAGGGGACTACAATGAGCAGTTCTTC. Filled out from reference TRBV18 and TRBJ2-1, the complete variable domain reads NAGVMQNPRHLVRRRGQEARLRCSPMKGHSHVYWYRQLPEEGLKFMVYLQKENIIDESGMPKERFSAEFPKEGPSILRIQQVVRGDSAAYFCASSPPGLGDYNEQFFGPGTRLTVL.

In regard to this clone: Germline and junction disagree at one end, which may indicate a read error. V is TRBV10-3 and J is TRBJ1-2; D gene uncertain. Per germline, CDR1 ENHRY and CDR2 SYGVKD. The CDR3 covers 12 residues. The chain's CDR3 is CAISEGYYGYTF. The CDR3 nucleotides read TGTGCCATCAGTGAGGGGTACTACGGCTACACCTTC.

The rearrangement joins TRBV5-6 to TRBJ1-1, with D uncertain. CDR1 and CDR2 from the germline V gene are SGHDT and YYEEEE. V lost 4 bases to trimming and J lost 4 bases, with 8 bases between them. The CDR3 contains 12 residues. CDR3 nucleotides: TGTGCCAGCAGCCCCCCGGGCACTGAAGCTTTCTTT. Translated, it gives CASSPPGTEAFF. The full variable domain, completed using reference TRBV5-6 and TRBJ1-1, is DAGVTQSPTHLIKTRGQQVTLRCSPKSGHDTVSWYQQALGQGPQFIFQYYEEEERQRGNFPDRFSGHQFPNYSSELNVNALLLGDSALYLCASSPPGTEAFFGQGTRLTVV.

The rearrangement joins TRBV5-1 to TRBJ2-3, with 14 nucleotides matching TRBD2. V was clipped by 4 bases and J by 5 bases; unmatched bases: 3. The CDR3 runs 15 residues. Germline CDR1 SGHRS, CDR2 YFSETQ. CDR3 in amino acids: CASSPGLAGGDTQYF. CDR3 bases: TGCGCCAGCAGCCCCGGACTAGCGGGGGGAGATACGCAGTATTTT.

The J gene is TRBJ2-1, the V gene TRBV21-1; TRBD2 is taken as the D call from the table, unchecked against the DNA. TRBV21-1 is labeled a pseudogene. This CDR3 is built from 11 residues. The CDR3 loop reads CASTTRDWGFF. CDR3 bases: TGTGCCAGCACCACCCGGGACTGGGGGTTCTTC.

Here the CDR3 reads CASSRGGGTNEKLFF. CDR3 nucleotides: TGTGCCAGCAGCCGAGGAGGAGGAACTAATGAAAAACTGTTTTTT. The gene calls are TRBV11-3 and TRBJ1-4; D ambiguous. V gave up 5 bases and J gave up 1 base, with 11 bases separating them. This CDR3 has 15 residues. CDR1 SGHNT and CDR2 YENEEA come from the germline V gene.

The gene calls are TRBV4-1 and TRBJ1-2; D perhaps matches TRBD1 (5 bases). The CDR3 runs 15 residues. V lost 0 bases and J 9 bases, leaving 17 bases between the germline ends. The V gene's germline CDR1 is MGHRA and CDR2 YSYEKL. The CDR3 bases are TGCGCCAGCAGCCAAGATGCCAGGCCCCAGGGTAGCTACACCTTC. It yields the protein CASSQDARPQGSYTF.

This chain connects TRBV5-6 to TRBJ1-2; TRBD1 aligns across 8 bases. Per the germline V gene, CDR1 is SGHDT and CDR2 is YYEEEE. V was pared by 4 bases and J by 2 bases, with 4 bases of the junction left unmatched. This CDR3 is 14 amino acids long. Here the CDR3 reads CASSPRTGNYGYTF. For the CDR3, the DNA is TGTGCCAGCAGCCCGAGGACAGGGAACTATGGCTACACCTTC.

This clone came up once. V is TRBV6-4 and J is TRBJ2-2, with a possible D match to TRBD1 (6 bases). The CDR3 is 16 residues long. V was pared by 4 bases and J by 2 bases, with 14 bases between. Germline values: CDR1 MRHNA, CDR2 SNTAGT. As DNA, the CDR3 is TGTGCCAGCAGTGTTATGGCAGGGGCCAACACCGGGGAGCTGTTTTTT. It specifies CASSVMAGANTGELFF.

V gene TRBV5-4 combines with J gene TRBJ2-2; 13 bases fit TRBD2. CDR1 SGHNT and CDR2 YYREEE come from the germline V gene (reference sequence). The CDR3 sequence is 16 residues long. With 7 bases clipped from V and 2 bases from J, the junction kept 5 bases outside the gene matches. CDR3 residues: CASQTSGGQNTGELFF. CDR3 DNA sequence: TGTGCCAGCCAGACTAGCGGGGGGCAAAACACCGGGGAGCTGTTTTTT. Full variable domain (remainder filled in from reference TRBV5-4 and TRBJ2-2): ETGVTQSPTHLIKTRGQQVTLRCSSQSGHNTVSWYQQALGQGPQFIFQYYREEENGRGNFPPRFSGLQFPNYSSELNVNALELDDSALYLCASQTSGGQNTGELFFGEGSRLTVL.

This sequence joins TRBV29-1 and TRBJ2-1; 8 bases are shared with TRBD2. V lost 3 bases, J lost 0 bases, and 7 bases stayed unmatched. This CDR3 is built from 16 residues. Germline CDR1 and CDR2: SQVTM and ANQGSEA. DNA of the CDR3: TGCAGCGTTGACGTCGGGAGGGCCCGCTCCTACAATGAGCAGTTCTTC. Its translation: CSVDVGRARSYNEQFF.

The chain combines TRBV10-3 with TRBJ1-1; D uncertain. CDR1 and CDR2 from the germline V gene are ENHRY and SYGVKD. Between the trimmed V and J ends, which lost 7 bases and 5 bases, there was a span of 14 bases. This CDR3 region has 13 residues. CDR3 in DNA: TGTGCCATCAACCACCTGGGAGGGACTGAAGCTTTCTTT. It codes for CAINHLGGTEAFF.

A few counts support this clone. The rearrangement links TRBV7-2 to TRBJ2-3; the D gene is possibly TRBD2 (6 bases). V was clipped by 1 base and J by 1 base, with 12 bases between them. The CDR3 has 16 residues. CDR1 is SGHTA and CDR2 is FQGNSA in the germline V gene. CDR3 protein: CASSLGVVAGTDTQYF. DNA of the CDR3: TGTGCCAGCAGCTTAGGGGTAGTAGCGGGCACAGATACGCAGTATTTT.

The table lists this clone with a few counts. The chain has TRBV18 and TRBJ1-1; TRBD1 might be the D (5 bases). The length of the CDR3 is 13 residues. V lost 6 bases and J 0 bases, leaving 8 bases between the germline ends. Germline V lookup: CDR1 KGHSH, CDR2 LQKENI. The CDR3 loop reads CASSEDMNTEAFF. As DNA, the CDR3 is TGTGCCAGCTCCGAGGACATGAACACTGAAGCTTTCTTT. Supplemented by reference TRBV18 and TRBJ1-1, the full variable domain reads NAGVMQNPRHLVRRRGQEARLRCSPMKGHSHVYWYRQLPEEGLKFMVYLQKENIIDESGMPKERFSAEFPKEGPSILRIQQVVRGDSAAYFCASSEDMNTEAFFGQGTRLTVV.